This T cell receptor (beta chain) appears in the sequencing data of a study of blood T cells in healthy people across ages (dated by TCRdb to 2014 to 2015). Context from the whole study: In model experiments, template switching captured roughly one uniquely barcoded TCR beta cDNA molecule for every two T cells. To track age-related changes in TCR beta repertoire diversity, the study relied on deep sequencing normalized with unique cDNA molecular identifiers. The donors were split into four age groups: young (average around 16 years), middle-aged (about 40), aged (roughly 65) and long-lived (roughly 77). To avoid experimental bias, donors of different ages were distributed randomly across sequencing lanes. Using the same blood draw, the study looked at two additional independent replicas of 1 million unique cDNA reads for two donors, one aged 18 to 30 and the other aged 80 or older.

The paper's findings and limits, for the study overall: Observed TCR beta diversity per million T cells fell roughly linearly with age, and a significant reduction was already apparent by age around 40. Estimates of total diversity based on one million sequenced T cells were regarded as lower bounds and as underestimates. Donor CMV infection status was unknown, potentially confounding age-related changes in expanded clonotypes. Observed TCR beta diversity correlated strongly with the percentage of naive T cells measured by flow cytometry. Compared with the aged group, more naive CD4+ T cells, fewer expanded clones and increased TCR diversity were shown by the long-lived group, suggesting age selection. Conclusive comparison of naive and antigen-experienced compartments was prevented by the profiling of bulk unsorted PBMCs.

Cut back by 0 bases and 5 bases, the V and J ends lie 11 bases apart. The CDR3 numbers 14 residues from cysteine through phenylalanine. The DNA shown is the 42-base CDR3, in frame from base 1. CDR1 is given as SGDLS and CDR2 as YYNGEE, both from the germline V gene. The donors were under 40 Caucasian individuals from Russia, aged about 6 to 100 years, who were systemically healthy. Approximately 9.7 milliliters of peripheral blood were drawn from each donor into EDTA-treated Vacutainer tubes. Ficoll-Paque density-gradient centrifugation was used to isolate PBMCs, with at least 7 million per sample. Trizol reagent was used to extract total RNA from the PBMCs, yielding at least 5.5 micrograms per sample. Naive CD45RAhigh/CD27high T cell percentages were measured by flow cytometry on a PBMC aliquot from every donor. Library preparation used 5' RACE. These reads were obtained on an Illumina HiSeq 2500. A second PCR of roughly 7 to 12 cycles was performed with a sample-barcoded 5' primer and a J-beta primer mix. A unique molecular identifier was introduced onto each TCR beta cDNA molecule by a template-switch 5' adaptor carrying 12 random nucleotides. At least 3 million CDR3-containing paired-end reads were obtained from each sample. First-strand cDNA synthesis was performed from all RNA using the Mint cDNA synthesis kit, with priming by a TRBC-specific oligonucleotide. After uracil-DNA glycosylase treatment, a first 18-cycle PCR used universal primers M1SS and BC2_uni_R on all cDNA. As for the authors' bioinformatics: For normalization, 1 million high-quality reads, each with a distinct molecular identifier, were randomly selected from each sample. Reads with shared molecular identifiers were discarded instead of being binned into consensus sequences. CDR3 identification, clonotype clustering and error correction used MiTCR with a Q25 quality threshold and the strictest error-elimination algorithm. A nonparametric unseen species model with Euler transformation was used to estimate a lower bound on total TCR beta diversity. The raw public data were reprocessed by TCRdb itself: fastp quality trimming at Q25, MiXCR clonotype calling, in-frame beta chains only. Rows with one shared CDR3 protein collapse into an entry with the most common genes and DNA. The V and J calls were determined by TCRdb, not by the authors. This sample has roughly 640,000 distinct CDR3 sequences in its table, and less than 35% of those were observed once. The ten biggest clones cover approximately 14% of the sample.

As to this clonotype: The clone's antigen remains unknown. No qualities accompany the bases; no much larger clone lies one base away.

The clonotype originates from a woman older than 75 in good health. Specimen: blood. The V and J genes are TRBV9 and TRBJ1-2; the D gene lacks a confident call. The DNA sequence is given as TGTGCCAGCAGCGTAGGCCCCCGTCAGTATGGCTACACCTTC. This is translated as CASSVGPRQYGYTF.